The rows below give T cell receptor beta chains drawn from one sample of a study of beta chain features in type 1 diabetes. Data came from immunoSEQ multiplex PCR; TCRdb stores just in-frame clones and leaves some out. The sample lists 500,000 to 700,000 clones; about 14% were seen once. Sequenced sample: naive CD4+ T cells from blood. The receptor source for this set is a man between 18 and 29 years old in good health. Both conserved end residues are part of each CDR3. A D gene is named only where the DNA matches it firmly. The listing skips clone size in some rows; elsewhere it reads once, few, many or a size class.

d_gene: .; j_gene: TRBJ1-1; abundance: few; v_gene: TRBV7-9; CDR3aa: CASSLAEAGGRTEAFF; CDR3nt: TGTGCCAGCAGCTTAGCGGAGGCGGGAGGACGGACTGAAGCTTTCTTT
d_gene: TRBD2; j_gene: TRBJ2-7; abundance: few; v_gene: TRBV5-4; CDR3aa: CASSLAGTSVYEQYF; CDR3nt: TGTGCCAGCAGCTTGGCCGGGACTAGCGTTTACGAGCAGTACTTC
d_gene: .; j_gene: TRBJ2-5; abundance: .; v_gene: TRBV9; CDR3aa: CASSVAPHQETQYF; CDR3nt: TGTGCCAGCAGCGTAGCGCCGCATCAAGAGACCCAGTACTTC
d_gene: .; j_gene: TRBJ1-1; abundance: few; v_gene: TRBV2; CDR3aa: CASTPASEAFF; CDR3nt: TGTGCCAGCACCCCAGCGTCTGAAGCTTTCTTT
d_gene: .; j_gene: TRBJ2-2; abundance: .; v_gene: TRBV18; CDR3aa: CASSPIPAYTGELFF; CDR3nt: TGTGCCAGCTCACCAATCCCAGCGTATACCGGGGAGCTGTTTTTT
d_gene: .; j_gene: TRBJ1-3; abundance: few; v_gene: TRBV25-1; CDR3aa: CASSESRGGSGNTIYF; CDR3nt: TGTGCCAGCAGTGAATCCAGGGGAGGCTCTGGAAACACCATATATTTT
d_gene: TRBD2; j_gene: TRBJ2-5; abundance: .; v_gene: TRBV15; CDR3aa: CATLGSGSIRETQYF; CDR3nt: TGTGCCACCCTGGGGAGCGGGAGTATCCGGGAGACCCAGTACTTC
d_gene: .; j_gene: TRBJ2-4; abundance: many; v_gene: TRBV5-4; CDR3aa: CASSLDYQGTLGAKNIQYF; CDR3nt: TGTGCCAGCAGCTTGGACTACCAGGGGACTCTGGGGGCCAAAAACATTCAGTACTTC
d_gene: TRBD1; j_gene: TRBJ2-7; abundance: few; v_gene: TRBV11-3; CDR3aa: CASSLSGTGAYEQYF; CDR3nt: TGTGCCAGCAGCTTATCAGGTACAGGGGCTTACGAGCAGTACTTC
d_gene: .; j_gene: TRBJ1-5; abundance: .; v_gene: TRBV2; CDR3aa: CASSEQAQPQHF; CDR3nt: TGTGCCAGCAGTGAACAGGCACAGCCCCAGCATTTT
d_gene: TRBD2; j_gene: TRBJ2-7; abundance: .; v_gene: TRBV7-2; CDR3aa: CASSLQGGGYEQYF; CDR3nt: TGTGCCAGCAGCTTACAGGGCGGGGGATACGAGCAGTACTTC
d_gene: .; j_gene: TRBJ2-5; abundance: .; v_gene: TRBV10-3; CDR3aa: CAISEPRPRERETQYF; CDR3nt: TGTGCCATCAGTGAGCCCCGCCCCAGGGAGAGGGAGACCCAGTACTTC
d_gene: TRBD1; j_gene: TRBJ2-5; abundance: .; v_gene: TRBV7-3; CDR3aa: CASSPQTGSETQYF; CDR3nt: TGTGCCAGCAGCCCTCAGACAGGGTCGGAGACCCAGTACTTC
d_gene: TRBD1; j_gene: TRBJ2-7; abundance: .; v_gene: TRBV7-9; CDR3aa: CASSRRTGTGIGEQYF; CDR3nt: TGTGCCAGCAGCAGACGAACCGGGACAGGGATTGGCGAGCAGTACTTC
d_gene: .; j_gene: TRBJ2-3; abundance: .; v_gene: TRBV5-1; CDR3aa: CASSLGSDTQYF; CDR3nt: TGCGCCAGCAGCTTGGGATCAGATACGCAGTATTTT
d_gene: TRBD1; j_gene: TRBJ1-2; abundance: .; v_gene: TRBV12-5; CDR3aa: CASGTNRGGYTF; CDR3nt: TGTGCTAGTGGTACCAACAGGGGCGGCTACACCTTC
d_gene: .; j_gene: TRBJ2-7; abundance: few; v_gene: TRBV7-2; CDR3aa: CASSSQQGSYEQYF; CDR3nt: TGTGCCAGCAGCTCCCAACAGGGCTCCTACGAGCAGTACTTC
d_gene: TRBD2; j_gene: TRBJ2-3; abundance: few; v_gene: TRBV4-1; CDR3aa: CASSLRTSGEADTQYF; CDR3nt: TGCGCCAGCAGCCTTCGGACTAGCGGGGAGGCGGATACGCAGTATTTT
d_gene: TRBD2; j_gene: TRBJ2-5; abundance: few; v_gene: TRBV5-4; CDR3aa: CASRKYSGRARETQYF; CDR3nt: TGTGCCAGCAGAAAATATAGCGGGAGGGCCAGGGAGACCCAGTACTTC
d_gene: .; j_gene: TRBJ2-7; abundance: few; v_gene: TRBV4-3; CDR3aa: CASSPRGGGDEQYF; CDR3nt: TGCGCCAGCAGCCCCCGAGGGGGAGGCGACGAGCAGTACTTC
d_gene: .; j_gene: TRBJ1-2; abundance: few; v_gene: TRBV6-6; CDR3aa: CASSGSGEGFYGYTF; CDR3nt: TGTGCCAGCAGTGGGTCAGGGGAGGGATTCTATGGCTACACCTTC
d_gene: TRBD2; j_gene: TRBJ2-1; abundance: few; v_gene: TRBV5-1; CDR3aa: CASSYRGGNEQFF; CDR3nt: TGCGCCAGCAGCTACCGGGGAGGGAATGAGCAGTTCTTC
d_gene: TRBD1; j_gene: TRBJ1-2; abundance: .; v_gene: TRBV28; CDR3aa: CASRLQGALYGYTF; CDR3nt: TGTGCCAGCAGATTACAGGGGGCGCTTTATGGCTACACCTTC
d_gene: TRBD1; j_gene: TRBJ2-3; abundance: .; v_gene: TRBV7-2; CDR3aa: CASSLLTGATSTDTQYF; CDR3nt: TGTGCCAGCAGCTTATTAACAGGGGCTACTAGCACAGATACGCAGTATTTT
d_gene: TRBD1; j_gene: TRBJ2-7; abundance: few; v_gene: TRBV7-9; CDR3aa: CASSSYRGLNEQYF; CDR3nt: TGTGCCAGCAGCTCGTACAGGGGGCTGAACGAGCAGTACTTC
d_gene: .; j_gene: TRBJ1-2; abundance: few; v_gene: TRBV4-2; CDR3aa: CASSQDNSNYGYTF; CDR3nt: TGTGCCAGCAGCCAAGATAACTCTAACTATGGCTACACCTTC
d_gene: TRBD1; j_gene: TRBJ1-2; abundance: few; v_gene: TRBV9; CDR3aa: CASSATGTGEGYTF; CDR3nt: TGTGCCAGCAGCGCCACCGGGACAGGGGAGGGCTACACCTTC
d_gene: .; j_gene: TRBJ2-7; abundance: .; v_gene: TRBV7-2; CDR3aa: CASSPDRGGSYEQYF; CDR3nt: TGTGCCAGCAGCCCGGATAGGGGTGGATCCTACGAGCAGTACTTC
d_gene: .; j_gene: TRBJ1-1; abundance: .; v_gene: TRBV28; CDR3aa: CASSFGRRNTEAFF; CDR3nt: TGTGCCAGCAGTTTTGGGCGCAGGAACACTGAAGCTTTCTTT
d_gene: .; j_gene: TRBJ1-2; abundance: .; v_gene: TRBV7-8; CDR3aa: CASSLVGRGYAINTF; CDR3nt: TGTGCCAGCAGCTTAGTAGGCAGGGGATACGCTATCAACACCTTC
d_gene: .; j_gene: TRBJ2-7; abundance: few; v_gene: TRBV30; CDR3aa: CAWSLGAPREQYF; CDR3nt: TGTGCCTGGAGTTTGGGGGCGCCTAGGGAGCAGTACTTC
d_gene: .; j_gene: TRBJ1-5; abundance: .; v_gene: TRBV28; CDR3aa: CASSTDSNQPQHF; CDR3nt: TGTGCCAGCAGTACAGATAGCAATCAGCCCCAGCATTTT
d_gene: TRBD1; j_gene: TRBJ2-2; abundance: .; v_gene: TRBV12-5; CDR3aa: CASGLGPRDRGPAGELFF; CDR3nt: TGTGCTAGTGGTTTGGGTCCCCGGGACAGGGGTCCTGCTGGGGAGCTGTTTTTT
d_gene: .; j_gene: TRBJ1-5; abundance: few; v_gene: TRBV19; CDR3aa: CASSIELRNQPQHF; CDR3nt: TGTGCCAGTAGTATTGAGCTGCGGAATCAGCCCCAGCATTTT
d_gene: .; j_gene: TRBJ2-1; abundance: .; v_gene: TRBV5-1; CDR3aa: CASSLVRGLGDNEQFF; CDR3nt: TGCGCCAGCAGCTTGGTACGGGGGCTTGGCGACAATGAGCAGTTCTTC
d_gene: .; j_gene: TRBJ2-3; abundance: .; v_gene: TRBV6-1; CDR3aa: CASRGAHTQYF; CDR3nt: TGTGCCAGCCGAGGTGCGCATACGCAGTATTTT
d_gene: .; j_gene: TRBJ2-3; abundance: .; v_gene: TRBV7-9; CDR3aa: CASSLALRTRNREVDTQYF; CDR3nt: TGTGCCAGCAGCTTAGCGCTTAGGACAAGGAACCGAGAAGTGGATACGCAGTATTTT
d_gene: TRBD1; j_gene: TRBJ1-1; abundance: once; v_gene: TRBV29-1; CDR3aa: CSVARGRGGAPLNTEAFF; CDR3nt: TGCAGCGTGGCCCGCGGCAGGGGGGGTGCTCCCTTGAACACTGAAGCTTTCTTT
d_gene: .; j_gene: TRBJ2-4; abundance: few; v_gene: TRBV7-3; CDR3aa: CASSSPGSNIQYF; CDR3nt: TGTGCCAGCAGCTCCCCGGGGAGCAACATTCAGTACTTC
d_gene: .; j_gene: TRBJ2-3; abundance: few; v_gene: TRBV5-4; CDR3aa: CAQGGKTDTQYF; CDR3nt: TGTGCCCAAGGCGGGAAGACAGATACGCAGTATTTT
d_gene: TRBD1; j_gene: TRBJ2-3; abundance: few; v_gene: TRBV7-2; CDR3aa: CASSPPGQGTDTQYF; CDR3nt: TGTGCCAGCAGCCCCCCGGGACAGGGCACAGATACGCAGTATTTT
d_gene: TRBD2; j_gene: TRBJ2-2; abundance: .; v_gene: TRBV10-3; CDR3aa: CAISPRGDTGELFF; CDR3nt: TGTGCCATCAGTCCCCGGGGGGACACCGGGGAGCTGTTTTTT